The 7 T cell receptor beta chains given below trace back to one sample, sequenced in a study of PD-L1 blockade in urothelial cancer. The method was immunoSEQ multiplex PCR; TCRdb's version includes in-frame clones alone and lacks a portion of them. The data hold roughly 95,000 clones, with about nine tenths observed a single time. Stated time point: pretreatment peripheral blood. The material sequenced was PBMCs, taken around atezolizumab (anti-PD-L1) treatment. These receptors all stem from a man between 60 and 75 years old with urothelial cancer.

This chain links TRBV28 with TRBJ2-7; D is perhaps TRBD2 (6 bases). The V gene's germline CDR1 is MDHEN and CDR2 SYDVKM. The V gene lost 6 bases and the J gene lost 5 bases, with 11 bases spanning the gap. CDR3 size: 12 residues. The CDR3, as DNA: TGTGCCAGCAGAGGAGGGAGGAACGAGCAGTACTTC. Encoded protein: CASRGGRNEQYF.

The chain couples TRBV9 to TRBJ1-3; D unclear. Trimming shortened V by 0 bases and J by 0 bases, and 7 bases separated the two germline ends. Germline V lookup: CDR1 SGDLS, CDR2 YYNGEE. This CDR3 region has 15 residues. CDR3 sequence (DNA): TGTGCCAGCAGCGTAGCGGCGGCCTCTGGAAACACCATATATTTT. This gives the protein CASSVAAASGNTIYF. The complete variable domain, with remaining parts taken from reference TRBV9 and TRBJ1-3, reads DSGVTQTPKHLITATGQRVTLRCSPRSGDLSVYWYQQSLDQGLQFLIQYYNGEERAKGNILERFSAQQFPDLHSELNLSSLELGDSALYFCASSVAAASGNTIYFGEGSWLTVV.

The chain has TRBV4-2 and TRBJ2-2; 7 bases line up with TRBD2. Germline loops: CDR1 LGHNA, CDR2 YNFKEQ. This CDR3 contains 15 residues. Trimming at V came to 6 bases and at J to 6 bases, leaving 10 bases not matched to a gene. CDR3 region: CASSAGVIVAGELFF. CDR3 bases: TGTGCCAGCAGTGCGGGAGTAATTGTAGCCGGGGAGCTGTTTTTT.

This clone was detected once. V usage is TRBV21-1 and J usage is TRBJ2-7; the D call of TRBD1 is as the table states it, not checked on the DNA. TRBV21-1 is flagged as a pseudogene. The CDR3 sequence is 18 residues long. CDR3 sequence: CASSSSPGTSVDHYEQYF. The CDR3, as DNA: TGTGCCAGCAGCAGTTCACCCGGGACAAGTGTAGACCATTACGAGCAGTACTTC.

The chain uses TRBV9 and TRBJ1-3, with a weak D call TRBD1 (6 bases). V lost 0 bases and J 0 bases, leaving 13 bases between the germline ends. The CDR3 sequence is 17 residues long. Germline assignment: CDR1 SGDLS and CDR2 YYNGEE. This CDR3 reads CASSVGGGGTSGNTIYF. DNA of the CDR3: TGTGCCAGCAGCGTAGGTGGGGGGGGCACCTCTGGAAACACCATATATTTT.

This chain connects TRBV11-3 to TRBJ1-3; TRBD1 aligns across 7 bases. The CDR3 covers 17 residues. With V trimmed by 3 bases and J by 4 bases, 12 bases remained unmatched. CDR1 is SGHNT, CDR2 YENEEA, per germline. CDR3 residues: CASSLKTRGTFGNTIYF. The CDR3 DNA reads as TGTGCCAGCAGCTTGAAGACCAGGGGGACTTTCGGAAACACCATATATTTT. The entire variable domain, with the rest obtained from reference TRBV11-3 and TRBJ1-3, is as follows: EAGVVQSPRYKIIEKKQPVAFWCNPISGHNTLYWYLQNLGQGPELLIRYENEEAVDDSQLPKDRFSAERLKGVDSTLKIQPAELGDSAVYLCASSLKTRGTFGNTIYFGEGSWLTVV.

The V gene is TRBV15, the J gene TRBJ1-2; D call uncertain. The CDR3 is 14 residues long. Trimming cost V 0 bases and J 0 bases, with 5 bases left between them. From germline, CDR1 is LNHNV and CDR2 YYDKDF (reference sequence). The CDR3 region has the DNA TGTGCCACCAGCAGAGACGGTACTAACTATGGCTACACCTTC. It yields the protein CATSRDGTNYGYTF.